The TCR beta chain under discussion was sequenced for a study of T cells in Graves' hyperthyroidism and ophthalmopathy. Study outcomes and limitations: Before onset, ophthalmopathy was predicted by the model a median around 6 months earlier. Blood held most thyroid clonotypes expanded above 0.001 frequency.

Any patient presenting with uncontrolled infection, other autoimmune disease, pregnancy or lactation was left out. The PBMCs were sourced from fresh peripheral blood (more than 9 ml). The CDR3 consists of 17 residues. The V end lost 6 bases, the J end lost 2 bases, and 20 bases lay between the germline ends. Per germline, CDR1 SNHLY and CDR2 FYNNEI. Researchers took RNA transcripts and amplified the TCR beta CDR3 regions from them. TCR CDR3 regions were first amplified by RT-PCR with HTBI primers. MiXCR was run by TCRdb on the multiplex PCR reads, yielding one entry per CDR3 protein. The data show about 600,000 distinct CDR3 sequences, about 14% seen once. This clonotype has more than one count but fewer than ten. What it recognizes is unknown.

This clonotype was sampled from a woman in her late teens or twenties with Graves' ophthalmopathy. The chain employs TRBV2 and TRBJ2-1; TRBD2 might be the D (5 bases). The sequenced material came from blood. In nucleotides, the CDR3 is TGTGCCAGCAGGACCTCTAGGGCTAGCCGTACCTACAATGAGCAGTTCTTC. Amino acid sequence: CASRTSRASRTYNEQFF.